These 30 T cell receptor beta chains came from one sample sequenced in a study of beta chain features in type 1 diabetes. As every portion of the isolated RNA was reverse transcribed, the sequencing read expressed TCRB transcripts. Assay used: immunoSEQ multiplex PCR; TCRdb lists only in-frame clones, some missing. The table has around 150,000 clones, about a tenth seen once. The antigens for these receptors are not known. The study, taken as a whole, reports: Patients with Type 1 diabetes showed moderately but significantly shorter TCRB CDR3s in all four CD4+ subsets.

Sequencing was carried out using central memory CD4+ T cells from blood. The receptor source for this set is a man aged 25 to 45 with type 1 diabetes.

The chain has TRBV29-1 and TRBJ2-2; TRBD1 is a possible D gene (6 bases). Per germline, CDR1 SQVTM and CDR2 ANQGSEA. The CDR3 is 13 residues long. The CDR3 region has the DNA TGCAGGGTCGGAAGAGGGGGACCCGGGGAGCTGTTTTTT. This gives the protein CRVGRGGPGELFF.

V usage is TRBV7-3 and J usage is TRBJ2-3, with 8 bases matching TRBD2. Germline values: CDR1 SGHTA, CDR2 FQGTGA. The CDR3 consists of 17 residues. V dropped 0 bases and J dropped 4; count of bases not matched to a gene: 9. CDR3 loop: CASSLTASGSGPDTQYF. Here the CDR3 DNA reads TGTGCCAGCAGCTTAACTGCTAGCGGGTCAGGGCCAGATACGCAGTATTTT.

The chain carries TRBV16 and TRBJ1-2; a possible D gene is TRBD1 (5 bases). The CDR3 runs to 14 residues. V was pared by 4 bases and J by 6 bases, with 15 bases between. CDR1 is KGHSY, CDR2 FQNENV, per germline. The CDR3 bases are TGTGCCAGCAGCCCTCAAGGGGATTCGAATGGCTACACCTTC. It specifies CASSPQGDSNGYTF. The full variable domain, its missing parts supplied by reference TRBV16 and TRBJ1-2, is GEEVAQTPKHLVRGEGQKAKLYCAPIKGHSYVFWYQQVLKNEFKFLISFQNENVFDETGMPKERFSAKCLPNSPCSLEIQATKLEDSAVYFCASSPQGDSNGYTFGSGTRLTVV.

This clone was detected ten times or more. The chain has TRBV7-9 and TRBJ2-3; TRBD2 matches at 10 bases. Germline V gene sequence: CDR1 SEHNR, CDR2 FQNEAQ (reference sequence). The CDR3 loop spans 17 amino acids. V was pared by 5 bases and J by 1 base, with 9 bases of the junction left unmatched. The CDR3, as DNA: TGTGCCAGCAGCCGTAAAGGGGGGACTAGCGGCACAGATACGCAGTATTTT. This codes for CASSRKGGTSGTDTQYF. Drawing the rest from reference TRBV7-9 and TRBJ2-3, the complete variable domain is DTGVSQNPRHKITKRGQNVTFRCDPISEHNRLYWYRQTLGQGPEFLTYFQNEAQLEKSRLLSDRFSAERPKGSFSTLEIQRTEQGDSAMYLCASSRKGGTSGTDTQYFGPGTRLTVL.

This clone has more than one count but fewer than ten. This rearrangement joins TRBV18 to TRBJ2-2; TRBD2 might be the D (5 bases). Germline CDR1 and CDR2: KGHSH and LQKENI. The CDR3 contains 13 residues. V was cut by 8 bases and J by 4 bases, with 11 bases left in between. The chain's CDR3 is CASTTTSTGELFF. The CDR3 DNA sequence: TGTGCCAGCACGACTACAAGCACCGGGGAGCTGTTTTTT.

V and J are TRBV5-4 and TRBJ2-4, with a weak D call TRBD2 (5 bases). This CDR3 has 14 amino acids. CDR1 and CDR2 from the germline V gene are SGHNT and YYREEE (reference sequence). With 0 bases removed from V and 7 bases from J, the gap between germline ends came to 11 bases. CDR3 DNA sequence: TGTGCCAGCAGCTTGGAGGGAGTGACGAACATTCAGTACTTC. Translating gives CASSLEGVTNIQYF.

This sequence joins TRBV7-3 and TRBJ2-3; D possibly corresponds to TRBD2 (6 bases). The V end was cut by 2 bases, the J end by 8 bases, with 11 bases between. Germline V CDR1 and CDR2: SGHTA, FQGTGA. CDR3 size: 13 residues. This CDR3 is CASSLGQGGTQYF. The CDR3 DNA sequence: TGTGCCAGCAGCTTAGGTCAGGGAGGTACGCAGTATTTT.

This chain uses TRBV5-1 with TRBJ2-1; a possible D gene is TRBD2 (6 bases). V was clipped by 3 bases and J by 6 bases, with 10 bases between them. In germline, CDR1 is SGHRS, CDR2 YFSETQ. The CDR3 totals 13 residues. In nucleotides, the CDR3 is TGCGCCAGCAGCTCCGGGACTCTCAATGAGCAGTTCTTC. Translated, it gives CASSSGTLNEQFF.

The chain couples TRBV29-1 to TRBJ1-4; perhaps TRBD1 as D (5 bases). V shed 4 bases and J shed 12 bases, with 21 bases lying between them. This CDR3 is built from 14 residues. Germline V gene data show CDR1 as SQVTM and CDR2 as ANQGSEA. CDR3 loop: CSVGYQRGGGELFF. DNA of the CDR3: TGCAGCGTTGGATACCAAAGGGGCGGGGGGGAACTGTTTTTT.

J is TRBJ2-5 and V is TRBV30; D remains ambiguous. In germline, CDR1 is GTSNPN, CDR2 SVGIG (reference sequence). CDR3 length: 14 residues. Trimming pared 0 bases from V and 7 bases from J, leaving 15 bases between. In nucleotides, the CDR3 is TGTGCCTGGAGTGTAGTGGCAGGTACCCGGACCCAGTACTTC. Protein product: CAWSVVAGTRTQYF. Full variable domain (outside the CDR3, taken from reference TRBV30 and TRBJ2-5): SQTIHQWPATLVQPVGSPLSLECTVEGTSNPNLYWYRQAAGRGLQLLFYSVGIGQISSEVPQNLSASRPQDRQFILSSKKLLLSDSGFYLCAWSVVAGTRTQYFGPGTRLLVL.

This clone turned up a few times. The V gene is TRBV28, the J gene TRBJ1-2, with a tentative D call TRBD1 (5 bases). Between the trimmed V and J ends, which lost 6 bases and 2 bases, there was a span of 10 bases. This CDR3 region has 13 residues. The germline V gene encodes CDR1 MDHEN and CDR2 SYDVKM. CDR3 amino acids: CASRLGGNYGYTF. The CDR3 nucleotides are TGTGCCAGCAGGCTGGGGGGGAACTATGGCTACACCTTC.

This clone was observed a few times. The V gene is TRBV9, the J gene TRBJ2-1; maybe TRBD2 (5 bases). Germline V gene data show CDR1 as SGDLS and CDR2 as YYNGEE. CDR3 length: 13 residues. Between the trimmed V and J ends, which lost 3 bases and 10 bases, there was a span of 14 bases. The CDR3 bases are TGTGCCAGCAGCGCCTACCGGGAAACCGAGCAGTTCTTC. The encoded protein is CASSAYRETEQFF.

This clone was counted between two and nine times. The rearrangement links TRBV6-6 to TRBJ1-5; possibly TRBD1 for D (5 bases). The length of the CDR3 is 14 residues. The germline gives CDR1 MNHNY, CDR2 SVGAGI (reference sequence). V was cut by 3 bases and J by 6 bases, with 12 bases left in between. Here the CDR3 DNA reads TGTGCCAGCAGTTATGGGCAGGGCTCTCAGCCCCAGCATTTT. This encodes CASSYGQGSQPQHF.

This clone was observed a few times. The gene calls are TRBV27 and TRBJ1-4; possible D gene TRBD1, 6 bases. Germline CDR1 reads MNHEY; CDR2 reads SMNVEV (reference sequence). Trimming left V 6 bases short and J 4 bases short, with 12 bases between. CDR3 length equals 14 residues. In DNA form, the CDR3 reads TGTGCCAGCAGCCGCGACAGGAGTAATGAAAAACTGTTTTTT. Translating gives CASSRDRSNEKLFF. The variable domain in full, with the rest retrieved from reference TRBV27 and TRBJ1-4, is EAQVTQNPRYLITVTGKKLTVTCSQNMNHEYMSWYRQDPGLGLRQIYYSMNVEVTDKGDVPEGYKVSRKEKRNFPLILESPSPNQTSLYFCASSRDRSNEKLFFGSGTQLSVL.

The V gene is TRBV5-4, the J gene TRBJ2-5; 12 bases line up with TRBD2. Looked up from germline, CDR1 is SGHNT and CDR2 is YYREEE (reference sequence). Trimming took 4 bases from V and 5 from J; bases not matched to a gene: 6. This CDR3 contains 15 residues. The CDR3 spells CASSPRLAGEETQYF. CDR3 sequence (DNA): TGTGCCAGCAGCCCACGACTAGCGGGAGAGGAGACCCAGTACTTC.

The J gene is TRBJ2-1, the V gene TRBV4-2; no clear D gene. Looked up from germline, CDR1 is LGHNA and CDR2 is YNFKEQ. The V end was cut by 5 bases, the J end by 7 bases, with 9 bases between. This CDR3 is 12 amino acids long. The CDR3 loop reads CASSSSPNEQFF. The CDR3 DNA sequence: TGTGCCAGCAGCTCTTCCCCTAATGAGCAGTTCTTC.

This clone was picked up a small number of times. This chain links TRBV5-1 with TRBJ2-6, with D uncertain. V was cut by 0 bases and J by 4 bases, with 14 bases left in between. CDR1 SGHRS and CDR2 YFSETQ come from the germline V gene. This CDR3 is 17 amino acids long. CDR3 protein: CASSLGSSFSGANVLTF. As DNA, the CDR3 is TGCGCCAGCAGCTTGGGATCGAGCTTCTCGGGGGCCAACGTCCTGACTTTC.

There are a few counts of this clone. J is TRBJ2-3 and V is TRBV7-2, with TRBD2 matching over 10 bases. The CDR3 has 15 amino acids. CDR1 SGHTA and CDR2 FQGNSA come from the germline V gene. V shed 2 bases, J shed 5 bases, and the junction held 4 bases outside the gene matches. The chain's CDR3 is CASSLPTSGIDTQYF. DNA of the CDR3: TGTGCCAGCAGCTTACCCACTAGCGGGATAGATACGCAGTATTTT. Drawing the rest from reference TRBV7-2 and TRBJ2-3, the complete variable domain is GAGVSQSPSNKVTEKGKDVELRCDPISGHTALYWYRQSLGQGLEFLIYFQGNSAPDKSGLPSDRFSAERTGGSVSTLTIQRTQQEDSAVYLCASSLPTSGIDTQYFGPGTRLTVL.

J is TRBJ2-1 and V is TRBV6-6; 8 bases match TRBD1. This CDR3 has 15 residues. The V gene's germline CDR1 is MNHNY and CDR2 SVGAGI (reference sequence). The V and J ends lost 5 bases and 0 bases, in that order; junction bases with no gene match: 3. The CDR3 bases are TGTGCCAGCAGTGACAGGGGAAGCTCCTACAATGAGCAGTTCTTC. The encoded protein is CASSDRGSSYNEQFF.

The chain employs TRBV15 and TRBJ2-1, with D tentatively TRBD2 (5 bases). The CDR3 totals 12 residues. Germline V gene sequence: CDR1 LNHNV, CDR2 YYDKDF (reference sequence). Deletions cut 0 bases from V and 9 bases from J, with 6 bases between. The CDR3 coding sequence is TGTGCCACCAGCAGAGATGGAGGTGAGCAGTTCTTC. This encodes CATSRDGGEQFF.

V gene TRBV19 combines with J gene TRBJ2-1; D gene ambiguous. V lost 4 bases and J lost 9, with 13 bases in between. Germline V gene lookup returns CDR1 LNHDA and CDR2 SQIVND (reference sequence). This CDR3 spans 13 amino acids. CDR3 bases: TGTGCCAGTAGTACCCTCGTGGCACGTGAGCAGTTCTTC. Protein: CASSTLVAREQFF.

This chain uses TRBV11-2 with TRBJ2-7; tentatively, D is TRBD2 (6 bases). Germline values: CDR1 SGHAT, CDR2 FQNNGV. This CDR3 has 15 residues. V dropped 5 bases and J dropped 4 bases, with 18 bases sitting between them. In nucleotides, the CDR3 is TGTGCCAGCAGCCGACTTGTGGGGGGAGAGTACGAGCAGTACTTC. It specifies CASSRLVGGEYEQYF.

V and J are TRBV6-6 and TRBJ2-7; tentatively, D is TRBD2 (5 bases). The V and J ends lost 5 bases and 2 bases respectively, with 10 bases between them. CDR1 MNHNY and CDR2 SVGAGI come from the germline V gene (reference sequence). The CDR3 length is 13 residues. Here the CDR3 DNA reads TGTGCCAGCAGTAAAGCGGCGGCCTACGAGCAGTACTTC. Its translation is CASSKAAAYEQYF.

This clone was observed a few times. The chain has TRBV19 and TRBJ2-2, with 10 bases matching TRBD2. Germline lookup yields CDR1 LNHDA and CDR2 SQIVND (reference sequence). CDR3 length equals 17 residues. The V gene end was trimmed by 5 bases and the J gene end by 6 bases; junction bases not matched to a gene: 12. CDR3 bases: TGTGCCAGTAGTCGTCCATCTAGCGGGAGAGGTGCCGGGGAGCTGTTTTTT. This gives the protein CASSRPSSGRGAGELFF. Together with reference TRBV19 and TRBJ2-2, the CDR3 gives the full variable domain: DGGITQSPKYLFRKEGQNVTLSCEQNLNHDAMYWYRQDPGQGLRLIYYSQIVNDFQKGDIAEGYSVSREKKESFPLTVTSAQKNPTAFYLCASSRPSSGRGAGELFFGEGSRLTVL.

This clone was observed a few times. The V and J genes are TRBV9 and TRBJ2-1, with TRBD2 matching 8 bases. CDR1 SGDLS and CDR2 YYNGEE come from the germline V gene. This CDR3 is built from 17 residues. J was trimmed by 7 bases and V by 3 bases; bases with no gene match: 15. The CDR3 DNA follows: TGTGCCAGCAGCGCCGGGGGGGACGGAACTCTTGAGAATGAGCAGTTCTTC. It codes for CASSAGGDGTLENEQFF.

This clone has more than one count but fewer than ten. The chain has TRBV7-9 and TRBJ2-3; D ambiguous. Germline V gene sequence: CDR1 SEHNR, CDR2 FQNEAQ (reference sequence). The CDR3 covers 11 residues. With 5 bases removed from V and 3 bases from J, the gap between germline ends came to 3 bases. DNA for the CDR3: TGTGCCAGCAGCGAGACAGATACGCAGTATTTT. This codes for CASSETDTQYF.

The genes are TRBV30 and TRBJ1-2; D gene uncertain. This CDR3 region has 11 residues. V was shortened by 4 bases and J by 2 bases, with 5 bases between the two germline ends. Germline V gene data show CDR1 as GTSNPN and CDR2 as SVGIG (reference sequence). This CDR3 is CAWTQNYGYTF. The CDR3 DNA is TGTGCCTGGACTCAGAACTATGGCTACACCTTC.

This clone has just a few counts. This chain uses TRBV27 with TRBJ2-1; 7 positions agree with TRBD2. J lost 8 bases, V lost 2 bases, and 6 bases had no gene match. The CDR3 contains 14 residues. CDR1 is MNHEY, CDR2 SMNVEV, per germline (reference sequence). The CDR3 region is CASSLRRESDEQFF. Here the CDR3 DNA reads TGTGCCAGCAGTTTAAGGCGGGAGTCCGATGAGCAGTTCTTC.

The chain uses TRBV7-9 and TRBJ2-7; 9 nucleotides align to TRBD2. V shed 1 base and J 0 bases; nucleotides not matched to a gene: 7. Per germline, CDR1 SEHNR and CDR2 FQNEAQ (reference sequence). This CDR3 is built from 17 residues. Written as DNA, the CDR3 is TGTGCCAGCAGCTTAGGGACTAGCGCCCTTAGCTCCTACGAGCAGTACTTC. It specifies CASSLGTSALSSYEQYF.

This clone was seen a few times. The CDR3, as DNA: TGTGCCAGCAGCGCAGGACAGGGGTTCGCTAACTATGGCTACACCTTC. Translated, it gives CASSAGQGFANYGYTF. V and J are TRBV9 and TRBJ1-2, with 9 nucleotides matching TRBD1. This CDR3 is built from 16 residues. Germline lookup yields CDR1 SGDLS and CDR2 YYNGEE. V lost 3 bases, J lost 0 bases, and 6 bases stayed unmatched.